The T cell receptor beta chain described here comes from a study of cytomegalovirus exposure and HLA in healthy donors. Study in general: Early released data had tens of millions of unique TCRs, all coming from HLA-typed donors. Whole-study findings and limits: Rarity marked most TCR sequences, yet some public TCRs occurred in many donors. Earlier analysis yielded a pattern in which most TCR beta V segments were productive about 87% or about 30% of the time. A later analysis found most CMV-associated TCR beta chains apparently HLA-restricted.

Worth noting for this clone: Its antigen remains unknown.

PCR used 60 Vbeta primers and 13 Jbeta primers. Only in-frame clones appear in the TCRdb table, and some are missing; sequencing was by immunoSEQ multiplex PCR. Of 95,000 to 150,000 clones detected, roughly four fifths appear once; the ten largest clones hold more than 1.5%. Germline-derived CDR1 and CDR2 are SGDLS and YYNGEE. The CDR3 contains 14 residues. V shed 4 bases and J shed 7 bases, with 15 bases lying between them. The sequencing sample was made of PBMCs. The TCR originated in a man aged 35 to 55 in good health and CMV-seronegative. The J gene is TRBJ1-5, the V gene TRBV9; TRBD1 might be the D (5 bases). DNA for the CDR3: TGTGCCAGCAGCTCATCCCCTCAGGGCCAGCCCCAGCATTTT. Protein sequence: CASSSSPQGQPQHF.